This T cell receptor (beta chain) was observed in a study of technical replicates of blood from several donors (dated by TCRdb to the late 2010s). Library construction relied on the immunoSEQ multiplex PCR assay. Sourced from immuneACCESS, this table was stored by TCRdb with only in-frame sequences that have V and J called. A share of the clones is absent; for the studies checked, an unresolved V gene accounts for under half, and the remainder has no known explanation. This sample gives about 70,000 clones in total; just under 97% of them show up just once. The ten biggest clones cover 0.2% to 0.25% of the sample. Turning to this clone: The specificity of this receptor is unknown. No per-base quality is available; no much larger clone lies one base away.

From the germline V gene, CDR1 is SGHDT and CDR2 is YYEEEE. V is reduced by 4 bases and J by 4 bases, leaving a spacing of 14 bases between them. There are 14 amino acids in the CDR3, from cysteine to phenylalanine inclusive. The retained sequence is limited to the CDR3, 42 bases, with the frame set at the first base. What was sequenced was T cells isolated from PBMCs. The receptor chain draws on TRBV5-6 and TRBJ1-2; matching of 5 bases hints at TRBD1 as the D gene. This sequence originates from a human donor in good health. Here is the DNA: TGTGCCAGCAGCCTGGAGGTGACAGTCTATGGCTACACCTTC. Its amino acids are CASSLEVTVYGYTF.